This TCR beta chain was found in a study of lymphopenia after photon versus proton radiotherapy. The length of the CDR3 is 14 residues. J gave up 6 bases and V 4 bases, and 4 bases lay outside the gene matches. Per the germline V gene, CDR1 is ENHRY and CDR2 is SYGVKD. This table comes from immunoSEQ multiplex PCR, and its TCRdb copy is limited to in-frame clones, with some not included. The table lists roughly 150,000 clones, about 88% of them singletons. The chain employs TRBV10-3 and TRBJ2-1; 9 bases agree with TRBD2. The receptor was isolated from a man in his forties or fifties with gastric cancer. The material was peripheral blood, obtained from a patient treated with photon-based radiotherapy. In DNA form, the CDR3 reads TGTGCCATCAGTGCGCGGGAGGGCCTCAATGAGCAGTTCTTC. This translates into CAISAREGLNEQFF.